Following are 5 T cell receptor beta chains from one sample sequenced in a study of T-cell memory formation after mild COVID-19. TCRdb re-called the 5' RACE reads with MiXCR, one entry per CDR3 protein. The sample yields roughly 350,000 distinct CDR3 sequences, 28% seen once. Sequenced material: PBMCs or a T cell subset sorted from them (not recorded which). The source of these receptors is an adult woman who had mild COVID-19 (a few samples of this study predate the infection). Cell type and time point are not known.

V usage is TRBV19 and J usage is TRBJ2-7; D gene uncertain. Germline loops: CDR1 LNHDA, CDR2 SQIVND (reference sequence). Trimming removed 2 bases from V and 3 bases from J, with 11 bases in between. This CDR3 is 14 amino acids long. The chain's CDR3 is CASSIRGMGYEQYF. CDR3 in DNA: TGTGCCAGTAGTATAAGAGGCATGGGCTACGAGCAGTACTTC.

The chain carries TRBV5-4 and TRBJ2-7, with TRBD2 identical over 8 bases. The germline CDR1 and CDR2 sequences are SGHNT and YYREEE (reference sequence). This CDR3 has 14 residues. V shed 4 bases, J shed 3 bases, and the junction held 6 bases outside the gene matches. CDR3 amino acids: CASSPVAGIYEQYF. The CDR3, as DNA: TGTGCCAGCAGCCCAGTAGCGGGAATCTACGAGCAGTACTTC.

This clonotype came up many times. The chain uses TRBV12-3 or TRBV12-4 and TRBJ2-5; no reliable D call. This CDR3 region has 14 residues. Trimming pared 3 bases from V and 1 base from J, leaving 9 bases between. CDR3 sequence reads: CASSFSPLQETQYF. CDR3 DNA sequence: TGTGCCAGCAGTTTCTCTCCTCTCCAAGAGACCCAGTACTTC.

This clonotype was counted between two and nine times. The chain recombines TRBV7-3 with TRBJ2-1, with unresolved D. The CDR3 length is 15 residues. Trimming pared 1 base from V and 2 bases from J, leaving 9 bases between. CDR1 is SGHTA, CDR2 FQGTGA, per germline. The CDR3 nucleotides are TGTGCCAGCAGCTTAATCGGGCCCCCCTACAATGAGCAGTTCTTC. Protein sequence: CASSLIGPPYNEQFF.

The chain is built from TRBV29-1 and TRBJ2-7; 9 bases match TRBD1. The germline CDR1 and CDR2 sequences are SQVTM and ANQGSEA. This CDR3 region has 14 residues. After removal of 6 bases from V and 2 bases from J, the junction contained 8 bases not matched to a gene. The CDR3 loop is CSVLDRGLPYEQYF. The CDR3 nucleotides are TGCAGCGTCCTGGACAGGGGCCTTCCCTACGAGCAGTACTTC.